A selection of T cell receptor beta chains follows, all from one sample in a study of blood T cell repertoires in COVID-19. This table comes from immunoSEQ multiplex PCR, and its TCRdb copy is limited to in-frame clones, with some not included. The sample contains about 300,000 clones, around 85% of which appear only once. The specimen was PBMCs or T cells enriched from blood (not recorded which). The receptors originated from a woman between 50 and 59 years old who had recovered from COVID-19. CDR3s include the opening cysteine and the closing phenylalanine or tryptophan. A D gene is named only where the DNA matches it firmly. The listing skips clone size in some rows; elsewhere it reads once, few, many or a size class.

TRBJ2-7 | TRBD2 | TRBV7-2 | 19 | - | CASSPSPGLAQKVHNEQYF | TGTGCCAGCAGCCCCTCACCGGGACTAGCGCAAAAGGTCCACAACGAGCAGTACTTC
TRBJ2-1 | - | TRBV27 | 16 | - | CASSLSSGNSYNEQFF | TGTGCCAGCAGTTTATCTTCCGGGAACTCCTACAATGAGCAGTTCTTC
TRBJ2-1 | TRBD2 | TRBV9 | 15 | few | CASSVGLWEGNEQFF | TGTGCCAGCAGCGTAGGGCTTTGGGAGGGCAATGAGCAGTTCTTC
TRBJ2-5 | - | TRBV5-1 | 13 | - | CASTPSGIETQYF | TGCGCCAGCACCCCGTCGGGGATCGAGACCCAGTACTTC
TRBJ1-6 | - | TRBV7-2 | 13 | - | CASSLVPESPLHF | TGTGCCAGCAGCTTAGTGCCGGAGTCACCCCTCCACTTT
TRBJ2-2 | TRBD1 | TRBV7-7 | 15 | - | CASSFGRGQSGELFF | TGTGCCAGCAGCTTTGGCAGGGGGCAATCCGGGGAGCTGTTTTTT
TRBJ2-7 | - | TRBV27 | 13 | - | CASSFVGGHEQYF | TGTGCCAGCAGTTTCGTCGGAGGTCACGAGCAGTACTTC
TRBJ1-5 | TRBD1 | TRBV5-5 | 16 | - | CASSIRDRGSGEPQHF | TGTGCCAGCAGCATCCGGGACAGGGGGTCTGGGGAGCCCCAGCATTTT
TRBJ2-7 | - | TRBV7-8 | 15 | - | CASSLMERTSYEQYF | TGTGCCAGCAGCTTAATGGAGCGGACTTCCTACGAGCAGTACTTC
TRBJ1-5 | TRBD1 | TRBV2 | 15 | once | CASSATGESNQPQHF | TGTGCCAGCAGCGCTACAGGGGAAAGCAATCAGCCCCAGCATTTT
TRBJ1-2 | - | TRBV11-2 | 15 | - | CASSLGRGGGDGYTF | TGTGCCAGCAGCTTAGGTCGAGGAGGCGGCGATGGCTACACCTTC
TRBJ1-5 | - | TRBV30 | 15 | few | CAWSVQVQSNQPQHF | TGTGCCTGGAGTGTACAGGTCCAAAGCAATCAGCCCCAGCATTTT
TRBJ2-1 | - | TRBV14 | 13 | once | CASSPWQGSEQFF | TGTGCCAGCAGCCCCTGGCAGGGGAGTGAGCAGTTCTTC
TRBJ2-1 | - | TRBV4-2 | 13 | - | CASSQKISEEQFF | TGTGCCAGCAGCCAAAAAATATCTGAGGAGCAGTTCTTC
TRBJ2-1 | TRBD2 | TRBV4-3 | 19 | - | CASSQDSLGAGRFFNEQFF | TGCGCCAGCAGCCAAGATTCCCTCGGAGCCGGGAGGTTCTTCAATGAGCAGTTCTTC
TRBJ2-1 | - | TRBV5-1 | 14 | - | CASKSPLESGEQFF | TGCGCCAGCAAATCGCCCCTAGAGTCTGGGGAGCAGTTCTTC
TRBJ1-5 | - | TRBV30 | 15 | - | CAWSSSGTLNQPQHF | TGTGCCTGGAGTTCATCCGGGACTTTGAATCAGCCCCAGCATTTT
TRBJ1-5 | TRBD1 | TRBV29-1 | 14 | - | CSVSGTGDRQPQHF | TGCAGCGTTTCCGGGACAGGGGATCGGCAGCCCCAGCATTTT
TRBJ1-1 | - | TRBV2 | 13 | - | CASSRTGSTEAFF | TGTGCCAGCAGTCGGACGGGGAGCACTGAAGCTTTCTTT
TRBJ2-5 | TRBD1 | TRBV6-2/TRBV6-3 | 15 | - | CASSGQGYIGETQYF | TGTGCCAGCAGTGGACAGGGATATATCGGAGAGACCCAGTACTTC
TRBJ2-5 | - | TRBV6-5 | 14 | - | CASRPGLRQETQYF | TGTGCCAGCAGGCCAGGACTACGTCAGGAGACCCAGTACTTC
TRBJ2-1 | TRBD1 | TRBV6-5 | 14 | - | CASSYFLGGGQQFF | TGTGCCAGCAGTTACTTCCTAGGGGGCGGGCAGCAGTTCTTC
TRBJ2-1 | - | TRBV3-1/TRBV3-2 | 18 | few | CASSNDKPHRVVNNEQFF | TGTGCCAGCAGCAACGATAAGCCACACAGGGTCGTGAACAATGAGCAGTTCTTC
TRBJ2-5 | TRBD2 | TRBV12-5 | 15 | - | CASGRGAGGEETQYF | TGTGCTAGTGGCAGGGGAGCGGGAGGAGAGGAGACCCAGTACTTC
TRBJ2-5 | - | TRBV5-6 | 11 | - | CARGGEETQYF | TGTGCCAGAGGGGGGGAAGAGACCCAGTACTTC
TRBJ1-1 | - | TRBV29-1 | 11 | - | CSVGRETEAFF | TGCAGCGTTGGAAGGGAGACTGAAGCTTTCTTT
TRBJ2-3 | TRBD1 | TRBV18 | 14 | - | CASSPGTGGDTQYF | TGTGCCAGCTCACCAGGGACAGGGGGAGATACGCAGTATTTT
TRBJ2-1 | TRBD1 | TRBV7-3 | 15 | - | CASSLTGSSYNEQFF | TGTGCCAGCAGCTTGACAGGGAGCTCCTACAATGAGCAGTTCTTC
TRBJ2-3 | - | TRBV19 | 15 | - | CASSPPGAAGNTQYF | TGTGCCAGTTCCCCCCCAGGGGCCGCCGGGAATACGCAGTATTTT
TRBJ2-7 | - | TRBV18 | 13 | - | CASSPWTDYEQYF | TGTGCCAGCTCACCGTGGACAGACTACGAGCAGTACTTC
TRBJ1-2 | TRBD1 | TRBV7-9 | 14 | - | CASSRDDRDPGYTF | TGTGCCAGCAGCCGCGATGACAGGGACCCTGGCTACACCTTC
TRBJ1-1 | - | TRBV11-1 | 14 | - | CASSLGTGYTEAFF | TGTGCCAGCAGCTTAGGTACAGGGTACACTGAAGCTTTCTTT
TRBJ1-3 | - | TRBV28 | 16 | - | CASSLRTASSGNTIYF | TGTGCCAGCAGTTTAAGGACAGCCAGCTCTGGAAACACCATATATTTT
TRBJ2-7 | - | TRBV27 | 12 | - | CASSPYGYEQYF | TGTGCCAGCAGTCCCTACGGCTACGAGCAGTACTTC
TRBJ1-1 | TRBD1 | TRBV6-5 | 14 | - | CASNFDRGKTEAFF | TGTGCCAGCAATTTCGACAGGGGTAAAACTGAAGCTTTCTTT
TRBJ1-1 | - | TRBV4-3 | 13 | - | CASSQDKNTEAFF | TGCGCCAGCAGCCAAGATAAGAACACTGAAGCTTTCTTT
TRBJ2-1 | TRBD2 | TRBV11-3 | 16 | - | CASSLGASGRDDEQFF | TGTGCCAGCAGCTTAGGTGCTAGCGGGAGGGACGATGAGCAGTTCTTC
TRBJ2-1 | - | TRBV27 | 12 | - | CASSSQASEQFF | TGTGCCAGCAGTTCACAGGCGTCCGAACAGTTCTTC
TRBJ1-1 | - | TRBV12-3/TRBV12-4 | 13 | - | CASNQRFRTEAFF | TGTGCCAGCAATCAACGGTTCCGCACTGAAGCTTTCTTT
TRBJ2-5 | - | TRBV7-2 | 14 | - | CASSLARLQETQYF | TGTGCCAGCAGCTTAGCCAGGCTCCAAGAGACCCAGTACTTC
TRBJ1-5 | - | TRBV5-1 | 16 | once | CASSVSPGYSNQPQHF | TGCGCCAGCAGCGTATCCCCAGGGTATAGCAATCAGCCCCAGCATTTT
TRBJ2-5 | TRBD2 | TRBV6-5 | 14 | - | CASSYGTSSETQYF | TGTGCCAGCAGTTACGGGACTAGCTCAGAGACCCAGTACTTC
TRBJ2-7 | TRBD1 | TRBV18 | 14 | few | CASSQAGQGYEQYF | TGTGCCAGCTCACAGGCGGGACAGGGTTACGAGCAGTACTTC
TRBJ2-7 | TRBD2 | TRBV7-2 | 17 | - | CASTPGLAGSKSYEQYF | TGTGCCAGCACACCGGGACTAGCGGGTTCCAAATCCTACGAGCAGTACTTC
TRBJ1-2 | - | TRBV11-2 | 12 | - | CASSLQNYGYTF | TGTGCCAGCAGCTTACAAAACTATGGCTACACCTTC